This T cell receptor beta chain was recorded in a study of T cell responses to AZD1222 COVID-19 vaccine. As for the study in general: Pooling was applied to second doses at about 4 or about 12 weeks.

Repertoires were generated with immunoSEQ multiplex PCR, while TCRdb's copy carries only in-frame clones and drops some. The sample contains about 120,000 clones, approximately 90% of which appear only once. The germline V and J ends were trimmed by 2 bases and 7 bases, with 19 bases remaining between them. CDR3 size: 15 residues. Germline values: CDR1 SGHDT, CDR2 YYEEEE. The receptor comes from an adult in good health. Source: peripheral blood, taken on day 0 of AZD1222 vaccination. The chain has TRBV5-6 and TRBJ2-7, with D perhaps assigned TRBD1 or TRBD2 (5 bases each). The CDR3 DNA reads TGTGCCAGCAGCTTCCGGGGCCCCTCCGGGGTTGAGCAGTACTTC. Translation: CASSFRGPSGVEQYF.